The source of this T cell receptor (beta chain) is a study of blood T cell repertoires in COVID-19. At the level of the study: Specimens from acute and convalescent COVID-19 originated in the United States, Italy and Spain. The cDNA or gDNA used as material had been derived from T cells, B-cell-depleted T cells, or PBMCs.

Methods used by the authors: Reference gene primer amplification gave nucleated cell count estimates. Produced via immunoSEQ multiplex PCR; TCRdb's table is partial and in-frame only. That table supplies the V and J calls and clone size; D and trimming were determined from the DNA. The data contain roughly 500,000 clones, about 91% of them seen just once; the ten biggest clones take up roughly 0.92%. Patients in Seattle were enrolled during active infection, then followed longitudinally. The germline V gene encodes CDR1 KGHSH and CDR2 LQKENI. Losses at the gene ends were 3 bases for V and 8 bases for J; bases not matched to a gene: 6. The CDR3 sequence is 15 residues long.

This clonotype originated in a man younger than 35 with COVID-19, enrolled during active disease. Source material: peripheral blood. The chain has TRBV18 and TRBJ1-4, with 10 bases matching TRBD1. The CDR3 sequence is CASSPTGQGKEKLFF. Here the CDR3 DNA reads TGTGCCAGCTCACCGACGGGACAGGGGAAAGAAAAACTGTTTTTT.